The entry below describes one T cell receptor (beta chain). The antigen remains unidentified. The entry originates in a study of neoadjuvant nivolumab and ipilimumab in lung cancer. Study results and caveats: Blood richness before therapy tracked richness in tumors resected after neoadjuvant therapy.

From germline, CDR1 is MNHNY and CDR2 SVGAGI (reference sequence). The CDR3 spans 14 residues. Trimming stripped 5 bases from V and 2 bases from J, with 12 bases between. Data came from immunoSEQ multiplex PCR; TCRdb stores just in-frame clones and leaves some out. The sample lists under 50,000 clones, more than 85% occurring once. The rearrangement uses TRBV6-6 and TRBJ2-5; D may be TRBD1 or TRBD2 (5 bases each). Sequencing was performed on blood, taken before neoadjuvant nivolumab, alone or with ipilimumab. This receptor was identified in an adult with non-small cell lung cancer. Some clones in this sample may be carry-over from other donors' samples. The DNA for the CDR3 is TGTGCCAGCAGTGGGACGGCCCAACAAGAGACCCAGTACTTC. This sequence encodes CASSGTAQQETQYF.